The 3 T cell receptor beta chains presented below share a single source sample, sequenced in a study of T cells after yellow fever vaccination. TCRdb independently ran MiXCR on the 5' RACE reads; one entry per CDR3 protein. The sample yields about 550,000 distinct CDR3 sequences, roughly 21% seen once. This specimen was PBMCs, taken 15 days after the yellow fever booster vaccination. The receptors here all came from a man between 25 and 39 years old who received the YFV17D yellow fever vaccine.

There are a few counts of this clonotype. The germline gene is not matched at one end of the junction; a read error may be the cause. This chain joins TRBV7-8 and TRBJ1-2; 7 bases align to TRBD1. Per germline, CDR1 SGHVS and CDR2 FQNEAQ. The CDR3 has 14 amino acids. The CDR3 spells CASSPRTGLYDYTF. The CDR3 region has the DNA TGTGCCAGCAGCCCACGGACAGGCCTCTATGACTACACCTTC.

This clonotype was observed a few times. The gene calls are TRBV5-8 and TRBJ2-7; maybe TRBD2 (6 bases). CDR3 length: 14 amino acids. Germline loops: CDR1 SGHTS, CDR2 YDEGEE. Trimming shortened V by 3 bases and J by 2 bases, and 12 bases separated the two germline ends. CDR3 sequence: CASSSAGPPYEQYF. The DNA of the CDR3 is TGTGCCAGCAGCTCAGCGGGTCCCCCCTACGAGCAGTACTTC.

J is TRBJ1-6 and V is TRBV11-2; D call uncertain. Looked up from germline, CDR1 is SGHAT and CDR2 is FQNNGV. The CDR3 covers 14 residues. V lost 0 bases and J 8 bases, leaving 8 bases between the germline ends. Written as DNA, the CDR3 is TGTGCCAGCAGCTTAGAGTATCGTGATTCACCCCTCCACTTT. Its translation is CASSLEYRDSPLHF.